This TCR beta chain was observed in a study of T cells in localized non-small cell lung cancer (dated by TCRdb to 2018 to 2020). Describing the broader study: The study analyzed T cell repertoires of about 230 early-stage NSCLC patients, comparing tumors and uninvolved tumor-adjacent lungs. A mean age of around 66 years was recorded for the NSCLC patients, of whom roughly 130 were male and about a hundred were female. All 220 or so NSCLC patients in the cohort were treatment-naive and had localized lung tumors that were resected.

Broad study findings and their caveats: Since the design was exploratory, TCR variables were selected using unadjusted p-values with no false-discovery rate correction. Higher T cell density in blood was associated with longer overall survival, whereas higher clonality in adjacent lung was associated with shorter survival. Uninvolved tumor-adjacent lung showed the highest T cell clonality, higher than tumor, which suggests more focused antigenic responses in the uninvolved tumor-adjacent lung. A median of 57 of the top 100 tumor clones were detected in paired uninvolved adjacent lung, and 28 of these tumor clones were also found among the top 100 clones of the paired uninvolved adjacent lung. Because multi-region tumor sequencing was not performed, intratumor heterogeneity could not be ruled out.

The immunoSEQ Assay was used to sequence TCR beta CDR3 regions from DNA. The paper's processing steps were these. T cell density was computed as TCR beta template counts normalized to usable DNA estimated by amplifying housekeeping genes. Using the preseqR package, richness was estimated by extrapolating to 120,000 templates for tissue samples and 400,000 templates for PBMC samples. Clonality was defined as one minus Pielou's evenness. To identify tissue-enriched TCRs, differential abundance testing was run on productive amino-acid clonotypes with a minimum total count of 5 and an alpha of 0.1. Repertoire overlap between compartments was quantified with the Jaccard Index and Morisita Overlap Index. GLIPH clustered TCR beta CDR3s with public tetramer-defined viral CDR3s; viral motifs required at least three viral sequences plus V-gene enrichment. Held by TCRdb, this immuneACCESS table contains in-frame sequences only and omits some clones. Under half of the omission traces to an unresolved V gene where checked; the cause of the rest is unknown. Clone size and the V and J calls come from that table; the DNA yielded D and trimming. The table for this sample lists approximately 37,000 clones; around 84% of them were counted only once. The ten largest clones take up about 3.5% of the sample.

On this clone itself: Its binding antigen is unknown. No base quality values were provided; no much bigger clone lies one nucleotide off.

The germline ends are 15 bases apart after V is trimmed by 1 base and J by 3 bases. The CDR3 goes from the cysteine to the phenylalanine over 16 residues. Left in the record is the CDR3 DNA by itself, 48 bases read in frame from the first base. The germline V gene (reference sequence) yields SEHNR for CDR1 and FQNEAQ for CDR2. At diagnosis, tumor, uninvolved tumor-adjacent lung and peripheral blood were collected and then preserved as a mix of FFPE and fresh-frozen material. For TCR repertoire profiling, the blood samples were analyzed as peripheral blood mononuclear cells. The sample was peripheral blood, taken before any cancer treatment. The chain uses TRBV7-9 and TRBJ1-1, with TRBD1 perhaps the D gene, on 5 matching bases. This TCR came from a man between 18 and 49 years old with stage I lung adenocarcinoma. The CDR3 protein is CASSLDRARVDTEAFF. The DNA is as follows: TGTGCCAGCAGCTTAGATCGGGCCAGGGTCGACACTGAAGCTTTCTTT.